This section outlines one TCR beta chain sequence together with its context. The target antigen is unknown. It was with 60 Vbeta and 13 Jbeta primers that the PCR ran. Data came from immunoSEQ multiplex PCR; TCRdb stores just in-frame clones and leaves some out. The table records about 130,000 clones, 80% of them present only once. The CDR3 extends over 13 amino acids. V shed 6 bases and J 5 bases; nucleotides not matched to a gene: 9. Germline V CDR1 and CDR2: SQVTM, ANQGSEA. This record belongs to a study of cytomegalovirus exposure and HLA in healthy donors. As for the study in general: Inside one of the first data releases sat about 85 million unique TCRs taken from HLA-typed donors.

General study results and limits: Available immune exposure information covered CMV serostatus only. Analyzed later, association rates of TCRs varied across HLA loci, with DRB1 most and HLA-C fewest. A later analysis reportedly found that, within productive TCRs, an Asian-associated ancestry cluster had fewer N-insertions than the mean observed across the roughly 670 donors.

The chain combines TRBV29-1 with TRBJ1-1; 7 nucleotides match TRBD1. The TCR was taken from a man aged 25-45 years in good health and CMV-seropositive. Sequencing was performed on PBMCs. The chain's CDR3 is CSVDPTGRTEAFF. The DNA of the CDR3 is TGCAGCGTAGACCCGACAGGGAGGACTGAAGCTTTCTTT.